The clone carrying this TCR beta chain was counted a few times. Its antigen is still unknown. CDR3 length: 12 residues. The germline CDR1 and CDR2 sequences are SGDLS and YYNGEE. Deletions cut 3 bases from V and 8 bases from J, with 10 bases between. This sample was taken from a study of beta chain features in type 1 diabetes. Study-wide results and caveats: Researchers report that Type 1 diabetes patients had moderately but significantly shorter TCRB CDR3s across all four CD4+ subsets.

A single heparinised blood sample, averaging roughly 0.11 L, was obtained per donor. The sequenced template was cDNA made from the entire isolated RNA. Naive, central memory and regulatory T cell samples produced a mean of about 3.5 million reads. The protocol was immunoSEQ multiplex PCR, while the TCRdb copy is restricted to in-frame clones and leaves out a portion. The repertoire has about 340,000 clones, around 8.5% of them found once; the top ten carry approximately 1%. The V and J genes are TRBV9 and TRBJ2-3; D gene unclear. This TCR derives from a man aged 25 to 45 with type 1 diabetes. Sequencing was carried out using central memory CD4+ T cells from blood. CDR3 amino acids: CASSGAASTQYF. The CDR3 DNA sequence: TGTGCCAGCAGCGGTGCTGCAAGTACGCAGTATTTT.